This T cell receptor (beta chain) was observed in a study of blood T cell repertoires in COVID-19. Study summary: Donors in the United States, Italy and Spain gave samples during acute or convalescent COVID-19. T cells, B-cell-depleted T cells, or PBMCs provided the cDNA or gDNA that served as material.

Trimming at V came to 0 bases and at J to 1 base, leaving 6 bases not matched to a gene. Germline V lookup: CDR1 WNHNN, CDR2 SYGVQD (reference sequence). The CDR3 consists of 17 residues. In the authors' methods: Counts of nucleated cells, estimated from reference gene primer amplification, were obtained. The protocol was immunoSEQ multiplex PCR, while the TCRdb copy is restricted to in-frame clones and leaves out a portion. The V and J calls and clone size were taken over from that table, and D and trimming were inferred from the DNA. Here the sample spans roughly 23,000 clones, 94% being singletons.

This TCR came from a woman between 45 and 65 years old with active COVID-19. Sequencing input: peripheral blood. This chain connects TRBV10-1 to TRBJ2-3, with 8 bases that match TRBD2. Here the CDR3 reads CASSESNSGAGTDTQYF. In nucleotides, the CDR3 is TGCGCCAGCAGTGAGTCGAATAGCGGGGCTGGCACAGATACGCAGTATTTT.